The 6 T cell receptor beta chains reported below all come from one sample, sequenced in a study of post-analysis software for immune sequencing data. Study conclusions and caveats: Included in a set of about 5 TRBV segments more frequent in patients than controls were TRBV5-6, TRBV5-1 and TRBV20-1.

Their antigen targets remain unknown. Unique molecular identifiers featured in each of the TCR beta cDNA libraries. MiXCR, run by TCRdb on the PCR reads, gives a single entry per CDR3 protein. This sample has 600,000 to 700,000 distinct CDR3 sequences; 55% to 60% occur once, and the top ten carry about 10%. The source material was blood. These receptor sequences come from a girl aged 2 to 9 with multiple sclerosis.

This clonotype has only one observation. V usage is TRBV12-3 or TRBV12-4 and J usage is TRBJ2-3; D is possibly TRBD2 (5 bases). V shed 3 bases and J shed 3 bases, with 10 bases lying between them. This CDR3 is built from 14 residues. CDR3 region: CASSFPRGTDTQYF. Here the CDR3 DNA reads TGTGCCAGCAGTTTTCCTCGGGGTACAGATACGCAGTATTTT.

The rearrangement joins TRBV5-1 to TRBJ2-7; the D call may be TRBD1 or TRBD2 (5 bases each). The CDR3 covers 14 residues. CDR1 is SGHRS and CDR2 is YFSETQ in the germline V gene. V shed 1 base and J shed 6 bases, with 14 bases lying between them. CDR3 nucleotides: TGCGCCAGCAGCTTGCCGGGGACCGACAGCGAGCAGTACTTC. This sequence encodes CASSLPGTDSEQYF.

Turning to this clonotype: At one boundary the junction diverges from the germline segment, which might be a read error. J is TRBJ2-5 and V is TRBV5-6, with 11 bases aligning to TRBD2. CDR3 length: 16 amino acids. The germline CDR1 and CDR2 sequences are SGHDT and YYEEEE. CDR3 in amino acids: CASSFLTSGVRETQYF. The CDR3, as DNA: TGCGCCAGCAGCTTTCTGACTAGCGGGGTGAGAGAGACCCAGTACTTC.

A single count supports this clonotype. The CDR3 sequence: CASSSLERGHTDTQYF. The CDR3 DNA reads as TGTGCCAGCAGCTCGCTAGAGCGGGGGCACACAGATACGCAGTATTTT. This sequence joins TRBV7-2 and TRBJ2-3; 8 bases map to TRBD2. This CDR3 region has 16 residues. V trimming: 4 bases; J trimming: 2 bases; junction bases outside the gene matches: 8. Germline V lookup: CDR1 SGHTA, CDR2 FQGNSA.

The chain combines TRBV27 with TRBJ2-2, with D perhaps TRBD2 (5 bases). The V and J ends lost 6 bases and 4 bases respectively, with 12 bases between them. The germline V gene encodes CDR1 MNHEY and CDR2 SMNVEV (reference sequence). This CDR3 is 14 amino acids long. CDR3 sequence: CASRELALTGELFF. CDR3 DNA: TGTGCCAGCAGGGAGCTAGCACTCACCGGGGAGCTGTTTTTT.

This clonotype was detected only a few times. The V and J genes are TRBV11-2 and TRBJ2-7; the match to TRBD1 covers 8 bases. The CDR3 has 14 amino acids. In germline, CDR1 is SGHAT, CDR2 FQNNGV. With V trimmed by 1 base and J by 6 bases, 5 bases remained unmatched. CDR3 in amino acids: CASSLGTGRSEQYF. The CDR3 DNA sequence: TGTGCCAGCAGCTTAGGGACAGGGCGAAGCGAGCAGTACTTC. The complete variable domain, with remaining parts taken from reference TRBV11-2 and TRBJ2-7, reads EAGVAQSPRYKIIEKRQSVAFWCNPISGHATLYWYQQILGQGPKLLIQFQNNGVVDDSQLPKDRFSAERLKGVDSTLKIQPAKLEDSAVYLCASSLGTGRSEQYFGPGTRLTVT.